One and the same sample provided the 4 T cell receptor beta chains below, sequenced in a study of molecular identifiers for immune sequencing clone quantification. TCRdb re-called the PCR reads with MiXCR, one entry per CDR3 protein. Among 85,000 to 100,000 distinct CDR3 sequences listed, around a fifth were seen once. Sequencing was performed on naive CD8+ T cells from blood, with Jurkat cell RNA spiked in. As to subset: FACS-sorted CD8+CD4-CCR7+CD45RA+ naive T cells. The receptors derive from a human donor in good health. Some libraries in this study had Jurkat cell RNA spiked in.

As regards this clonotype: Just one base apart from a much larger clone, this may be a read error. The chain carries TRBV9 and TRBJ1-1; a weak D match, TRBD1 (5 bases). The CDR3 length is 16 residues. CDR1 SGDLS and CDR2 YYNGEE come from the germline V gene. CDR3 amino acids: CASSPERGSRGTEASF. For the CDR3, the DNA is TGTGCCAGCAGCCCTGAGAGAGGGTCCCGGGGGACTGAAGCTTCCTTT.

This chain connects TRBV18 to TRBJ2-5; the D is unclear. The V end was cut by 5 bases, the J end by 0 bases, with 4 bases between. The CDR3 has 12 amino acids. From germline, CDR1 is KGHSH and CDR2 LQKENI. In DNA, the CDR3 is TGTGCCAGCTCAGAGTACCAAGAGACCCAGTACTTC. As protein: CASSEYQETQYF.

This CDR3 is CASSWSIQETQYF. CDR3 bases: TGTGCCAGCAGCTGGTCCATACAAGAGACCCAGTACTTC. V gene TRBV6-2 or TRBV6-3 combines with J gene TRBJ2-5; D is unclear. The germline V gene encodes CDR1 MNHEY and CDR2 SVGEGT. V was cut by 6 bases and J by 2 bases, with 10 bases left in between. The CDR3 contains 13 residues.

This clonotype showed up just a few times. Possible read error: a much larger clone is one base away. The rearrangement uses TRBV6-1 and TRBJ1-2; weak D call: TRBD1 (5 bases). CDR1 is MNHNS, CDR2 SASEGT, per germline. The CDR3 is made up of 13 amino acids. Between the trimmed V and J ends, which lost 7 bases and 7 bases, there was a span of 16 bases. CDR3 loop: CASTGGRSCGYTF. In nucleotides, the CDR3 is TGTGCCAGCACCGGGGGACGGAGCTGTGGCTACACCTTC.